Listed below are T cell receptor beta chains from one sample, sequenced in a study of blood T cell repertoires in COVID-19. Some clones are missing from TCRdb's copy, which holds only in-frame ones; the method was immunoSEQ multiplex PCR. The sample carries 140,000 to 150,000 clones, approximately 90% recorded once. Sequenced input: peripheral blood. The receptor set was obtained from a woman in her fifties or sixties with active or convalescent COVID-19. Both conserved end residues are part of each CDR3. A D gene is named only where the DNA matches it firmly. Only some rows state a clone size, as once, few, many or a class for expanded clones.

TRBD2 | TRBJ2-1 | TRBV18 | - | TGTGCCAGCTCACCACGAACCTCTCTGGGACTAGCGGATTACAATGAGCAGTTCTTC | CASSPRTSLGLADYNEQFF
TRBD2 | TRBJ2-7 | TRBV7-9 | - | TGTGCCAGCAGCCCCCGGGGTGGCGGGAGGAGCTCCTACGAGCAGTACTTC | CASSPRGGGRSSYEQYF
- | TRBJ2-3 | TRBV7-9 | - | TGTGCCAGCAGCCCGCATAGGGGGGGGGCTCCGGGTACGCAGTATTTT | CASSPHRGGAPGTQYF
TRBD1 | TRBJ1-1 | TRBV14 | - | TGTGCCAGCAGCCAATTTGATGGACAGGAGATGTTT | CASSQFDGQEMF
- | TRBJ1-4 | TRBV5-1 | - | TGCGCCAGCAGCTTCACAGATAATGAAAAACTGTTTTTT | CASSFTDNEKLFF
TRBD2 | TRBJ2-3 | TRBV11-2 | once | TGTGCCAGCAGCCATGTGCAGACTAGCGGGGGGAGGGATACGCAGTATTTT | CASSHVQTSGGRDTQYF
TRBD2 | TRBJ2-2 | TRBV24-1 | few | TGTGCCACCAGTGATTTGGGGACTACGGACACCGGGGAGCTGTTTTTT | CATSDLGTTDTGELFF
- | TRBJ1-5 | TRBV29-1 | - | TGCAGCGTCGGGGGGGGCCACGATCAGCCCCAGCATTTT | CSVGGGHDQPQHF
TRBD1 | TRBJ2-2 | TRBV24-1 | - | TGTGCCACCAGGGCACCGGGACAGGGAAACACCGGGGAGCTGTTTTTT | CATRAPGQGNTGELFF
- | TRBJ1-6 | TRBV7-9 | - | TGTGCCAGCAGCTTAGTATACGGTGTTAATTCACCCCTCCACTTT | CASSLVYGVNSPLHF
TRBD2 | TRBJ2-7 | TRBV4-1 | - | TGCGCCAGCAGCCCAACGGGACTAGCGGGAGCTAGCGAGTACTTC | CASSPTGLAGASEYF
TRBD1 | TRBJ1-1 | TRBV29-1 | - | TGCAGCGCTGCGCGGACAGGGACTGTGGGGGGGACTGAAGCTTTCTTT | CSAARTGTVGGTEAFF
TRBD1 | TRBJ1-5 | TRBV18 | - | TGTGCCAGCTCACCACAGGGGACAGGGCAGCCCCAGCATTTT | CASSPQGTGQPQHF
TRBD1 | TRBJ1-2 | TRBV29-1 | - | TGCAGCGGGGGGGACAGGGGCTATGGCTACACCTTC | CSGGDRGYGYTF
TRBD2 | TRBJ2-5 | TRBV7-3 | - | TGTGCCAGCAGCTCCGGGACTAGCGGATTTCAAGAGACCCAGTACTTC | CASSSGTSGFQETQYF
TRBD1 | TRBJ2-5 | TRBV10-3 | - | TGTGCCATCAGTCCTGACAGGGTAGAGACCCAGTACTTC | CAISPDRVETQYF
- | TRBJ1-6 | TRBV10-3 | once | TGTGCCATCAGTGAGGGTCCAGGGGTGAATTCACCCCTCCACTTT | CAISEGPGVNSPLHF
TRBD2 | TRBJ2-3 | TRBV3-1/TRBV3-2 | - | TGTGCCAGCAGCCCATGGACTAGCGGTAGCACAGATACGCAGTATTTT | CASSPWTSGSTDTQYF
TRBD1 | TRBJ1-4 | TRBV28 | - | TGTGCCAGCAGTTTCCCGCAGGGGGACCATGAAAAACTGTTTTTT | CASSFPQGDHEKLFF
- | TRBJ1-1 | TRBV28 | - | TGTGCCAGCAGTAAAACAACGAACACTGAAGCTTTCTTT | CASSKTTNTEAFF
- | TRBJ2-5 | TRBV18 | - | TGTGCCAGCTCACGAACAGCGGCGGAGACCCAGTACTTC | CASSRTAAETQYF
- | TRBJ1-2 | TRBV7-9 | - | TGTGCCAGCAGCTTAGGCCACCACGGGACAATCTATGGCTACACCTTC | CASSLGHHGTIYGYTF
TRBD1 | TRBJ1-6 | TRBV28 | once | TGTGCCAGCAGTTCGACAGGGGATTATAATTCACCCCTCCACTTT | CASSSTGDYNSPLHF
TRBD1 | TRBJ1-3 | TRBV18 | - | TGTGCCAGCTCACGCACTAGACAGGGGAGCTCTGGAAACACCATATATTTT | CASSRTRQGSSGNTIYF